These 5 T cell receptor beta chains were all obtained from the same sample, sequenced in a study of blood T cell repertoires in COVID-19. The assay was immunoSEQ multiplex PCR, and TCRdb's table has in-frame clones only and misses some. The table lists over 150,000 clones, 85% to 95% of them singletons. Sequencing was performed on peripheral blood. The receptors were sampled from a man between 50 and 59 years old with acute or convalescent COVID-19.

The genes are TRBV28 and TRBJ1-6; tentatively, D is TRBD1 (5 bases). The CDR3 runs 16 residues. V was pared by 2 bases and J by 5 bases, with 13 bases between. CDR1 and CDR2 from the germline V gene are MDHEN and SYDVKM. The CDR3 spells CASSLGAARDNSPLHF. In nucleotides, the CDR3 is TGTGCCAGCAGTTTAGGGGCCGCCAGGGATAATTCACCCCTCCACTTT.

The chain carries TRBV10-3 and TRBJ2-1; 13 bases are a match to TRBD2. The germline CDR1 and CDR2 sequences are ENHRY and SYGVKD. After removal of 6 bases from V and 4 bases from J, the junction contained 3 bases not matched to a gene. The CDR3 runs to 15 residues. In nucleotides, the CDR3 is TGTGCCATCAGGGGGACTAGCGGGATTTACAATGAGCAGTTCTTC. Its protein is CAIRGTSGIYNEQFF.

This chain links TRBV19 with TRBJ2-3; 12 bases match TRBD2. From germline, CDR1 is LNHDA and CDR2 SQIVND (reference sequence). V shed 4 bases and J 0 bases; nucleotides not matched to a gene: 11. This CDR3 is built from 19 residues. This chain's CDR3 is CASSRTSGAGRASTDTQYF. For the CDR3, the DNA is TGTGCCAGTAGTAGGACTAGCGGGGCCGGCCGGGCTAGCACAGATACGCAGTATTTT. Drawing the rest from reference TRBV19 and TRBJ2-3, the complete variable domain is DGGITQSPKYLFRKEGQNVTLSCEQNLNHDAMYWYRQDPGQGLRLIYYSQIVNDFQKGDIAEGYSVSREKKESFPLTVTSAQKNPTAFYLCASSRTSGAGRASTDTQYFGPGTRLTVL.

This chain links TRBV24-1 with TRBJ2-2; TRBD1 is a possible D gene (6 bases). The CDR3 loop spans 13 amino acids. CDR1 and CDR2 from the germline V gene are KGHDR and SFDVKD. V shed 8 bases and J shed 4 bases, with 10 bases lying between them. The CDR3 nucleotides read TGTGCCACCATGGGGGCTGGCACCGGGGAGCTGTTTTTT. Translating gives CATMGAGTGELFF.

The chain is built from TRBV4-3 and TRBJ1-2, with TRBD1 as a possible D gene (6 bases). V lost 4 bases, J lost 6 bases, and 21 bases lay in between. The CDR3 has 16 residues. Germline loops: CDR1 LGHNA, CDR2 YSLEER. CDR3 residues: CASSRLSRGAHNGYTF. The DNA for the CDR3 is TGCGCCAGCAGCCGTCTCTCGCGGGGGGCGCATAATGGCTACACCTTC.